This TCR beta chain was observed in a study of PD-1 blockade in classical Hodgkin lymphoma. The protocol was immunoSEQ multiplex PCR, while the TCRdb copy is restricted to in-frame clones and leaves out a portion. The top ten hold 2% to 3% of the sample, which has roughly 77,000 clones, 93% seen once. The CDR3 consists of 16 residues. After removal of 0 bases from V and 1 base from J, the junction contained 2 bases not matched to a gene. Germline V gene data show CDR1 as MNHNY and CDR2 as SVGAGI (reference sequence). Overall study results and limits: Baseline TCR diversity was reportedly lower in newly diagnosed patients than in healthy donors. It was reported as lower still in relapsed/refractory patients. What caused the repertoire differences, perhaps disease activity or prior therapy, remains undefined.

Described time point: newly diagnosed, previously untreated cHL patient sample. The study compared against PBMCs from newly diagnosed, untreated classical Hodgkin lymphoma. In the case of this clone: Its specificity is not known.

The receptor's source is a human donor with classical Hodgkin lymphoma. Specimen: peripheral blood mononuclear cells (PBMCs). The rearrangement uses TRBV6-6 and TRBJ1-2; 10 nucleotides align to TRBD1. The CDR3 nucleotides are TGTGCCAGCAGTTACTCGACAGGGGGCATTAACTATGGCTACACCTTC. Encoded protein: CASSYSTGGINYGYTF.